This paragraph reports one T cell receptor beta chain. This specimen belongs to a study of shared clonotypes between healthy human individuals. Profiling relied on immunoSEQ multiplex PCR, and the TCRdb table lists in-frame clones only, not all of them. The sample lists 2.5 million or so clones, just over 90% seen once, with more than 0.12% in the top ten. The CDR3 length is 14 residues. The germline CDR1 and CDR2 sequences are SQVTM and ANQGSEA. The junction had 15 bases not matched to a gene; V was cut back by 7 bases and J by 13 bases. What was sequenced was naive CD4+ T cells sorted from blood. Subset here: CD45RA+ positively selected. J is TRBJ2-1 and V is TRBV29-1; 11 bases are shared with TRBD1. The source of this sequence is a man between 18 and 29 years old in good health. The CDR3 spells CSAGTGGSGSSQFF. For the CDR3, the DNA is TGCAGCGCAGGGACAGGGGGTAGCGGGAGCTCCCAGTTCTTC.